This TCR beta chain was sequenced during a study of shared clonotypes between healthy human individuals. Points from the study as a whole: Even with large depth, rarefaction showed that sorted-subset sequencing was incomplete.

On this clone itself: Its antigen is not identified. The same CDR3 is also encoded by other DNA sequences in this sample.

Clones were sequenced by immunoSEQ multiplex PCR, and TCRdb holds only the in-frame ones, with some missing. In the table there are 2 million to 2.5 million clones, almost 96% of which are singletons. All donors were Caucasian adults living in Nashville, Tennessee. V was shortened by 2 bases and J by 2 bases, with 6 bases between the two germline ends. CDR1 and CDR2 from the germline V gene are LNHDA and SQIVND (reference sequence). This CDR3 is 13 amino acids long. Material for sequencing was naive CD4+ T cells sorted from blood. Subset denoted: CD45RA+ positively selected. The sequence came from a man aged 18 to 29 in good health. The chain carries TRBV19 and TRBJ1-2, with D hard to call. CDR3 region: CASSISGNYGYTF. The CDR3 DNA is TGTGCCAGTAGTATATCAGGAAACTATGGCTACACCTTC.